Listed below are T cell receptor beta chains from one sample, sequenced in a study of blood T cell repertoires in COVID-19. Generated by immunoSEQ multiplex PCR, the TCRdb table keeps only in-frame clones and is missing some. Among approximately 200,000 clones listed, 85% were seen once. The sequenced sample consisted of PBMCs or T cells enriched from blood (not recorded which). Receptors were obtained from a man between 40 and 49 years old who had recovered from COVID-19. Both conserved end residues are part of each CDR3. D genes are given only for firm matches. Rows give clone size only sometimes, using once, few, many, or a class for an expanded clone.

d_call j_call clone_size v_call cdr3_nt cdr3_aa
NA TRBJ1-2 NA TRBV12-3/TRBV12-4 TGTGCCAGCACCCCAGACACCTCCTATGGCTACACCTTC CASTPDTSYGYTF
TRBD2 TRBJ2-3 once TRBV6-1 TGTGCCAGCAGTGATCTACCTAGCGGACGGCCCACAGATACGCAGTATTTT CASSDLPSGRPTDTQYF
NA TRBJ1-1 NA TRBV3-1/TRBV3-2 TGTGCCAGCAGCGATCGCGGGGTCCCTGAAGCTTTCTTT CASSDRGVPEAFF
TRBD1 TRBJ1-6 NA TRBV19 TGTGCCAGTAAGACAGGGTCGAGCTCCTATAATTCACCCCTCCACTTT CASKTGSSSYNSPLHF
NA TRBJ2-6 once TRBV7-9 TGTGCCAGCAGCCCCGGACTGCACTGGAGGGCCAACGTCCTGACTTTC CASSPGLHWRANVLTF
NA TRBJ2-1 NA TRBV24-1 TGTGCCACCGTGGACTGGGCCCGGGGTGAGCAGTTCTTC CATVDWARGEQFF
TRBD1 TRBJ1-2 few TRBV9 TGTGCCAGCAGGTCGGACAGGGGCTTTTATGGCTACACCTTC CASRSDRGFYGYTF
NA TRBJ1-5 NA TRBV28 TGTGCCAGCAGTTTTATCGGTGTTCAGCCCCAGCATTTT CASSFIGVQPQHF
NA TRBJ1-2 once TRBV4-1 TGCGCCAGCAGTCGCAGGGTACGGTATGGCTACACCTTC CASSRRVRYGYTF
TRBD1 TRBJ2-7 NA TRBV29-1 TGCAGCGTTGAATTAGACAGGGTGGGCGAGCAGTACTTC CSVELDRVGEQYF
NA TRBJ2-3 NA TRBV18 TGTGCCAGCTCACAACTAGAGGAGCGTGCAACGCAGTATTTT CASSQLEERATQYF
NA TRBJ2-4 NA TRBV10-3 TGTGCCATCAGTGAGGGGGAGCTAGCCAAAAACATTCAGTACTTC CAISEGELAKNIQYF
TRBD2 TRBJ2-2 NA TRBV9 TGTGCCAGCAGCGAGACTAGCTCCGGCCCCCCCCCGAACACCGGGGAGCTGTTTTTT CASSETSSGPPPNTGELFF
NA TRBJ1-2 NA TRBV14 TGTGCCAGCAGCCAAGTGCGTCAGGGTGATGGCTACACCTTC CASSQVRQGDGYTF
TRBD1 TRBJ2-5 NA TRBV2 TGTGCCAGCAGTGAACCTAATAGACAGGGAATAGGAGAGACCCAGTACTTC CASSEPNRQGIGETQYF
NA TRBJ2-3 NA TRBV18 TGTGCCAGCTCACTTCACGTCGGGACAGATACGCAGTATTTT CASSLHVGTDTQYF
NA TRBJ2-7 NA TRBV7-2 TGTGCCAGCAGCGACGGACAGTTAACCGAGCAGTACTTC CASSDGQLTEQYF
NA TRBJ1-1 once TRBV2 TGTGCCAGTGCACTAGCAGGCTGGAACACTGAAGCTTTCTTT CASALAGWNTEAFF
TRBD1 TRBJ1-2 NA TRBV13 TGTGCCAGCAGCTCCAAACGGGGGGACAGGGAATATGGCTACACCTTC CASSSKRGDREYGYTF
NA TRBJ2-1 NA TRBV9 TGTGCCAGCAGCGCCCCCGGGGGTAGCGGAACCTACAATGAGCAGTTCTTC CASSAPGGSGTYNEQFF
NA TRBJ2-7 once TRBV2 TGTGCCAGCACCGCGTCCCCCCACGAGCAGTACTTC CASTASPHEQYF
NA TRBJ1-1 NA TRBV20-1 TGCAGTGCTAGAACAGACACTGAAGCTTTCTTT CSARTDTEAFF
TRBD1 TRBJ1-5 NA TRBV3-1/TRBV3-2 TGTGCCAGCAGCCATCCCCCCCAGGGGGGCGCACGTAATCAGCCCCAGCATTTT CASSHPPQGGARNQPQHF
TRBD2 TRBJ2-3 NA TRBV12-5 TGTGCTAGTGGTTTGGGACTAGCGGGAGATACGCAGTATTTT CASGLGLAGDTQYF
TRBD1 TRBJ1-3 NA TRBV4-2 TGTGCCAGCAGCCCCAACAGGGGCTCTGGAAACACCATATATTTT CASSPNRGSGNTIYF
NA TRBJ1-1 NA TRBV18 TGTGCCAGCTCACCCCCCACGAGGGCTGAAGCTTTCTTT CASSPPTRAEAFF